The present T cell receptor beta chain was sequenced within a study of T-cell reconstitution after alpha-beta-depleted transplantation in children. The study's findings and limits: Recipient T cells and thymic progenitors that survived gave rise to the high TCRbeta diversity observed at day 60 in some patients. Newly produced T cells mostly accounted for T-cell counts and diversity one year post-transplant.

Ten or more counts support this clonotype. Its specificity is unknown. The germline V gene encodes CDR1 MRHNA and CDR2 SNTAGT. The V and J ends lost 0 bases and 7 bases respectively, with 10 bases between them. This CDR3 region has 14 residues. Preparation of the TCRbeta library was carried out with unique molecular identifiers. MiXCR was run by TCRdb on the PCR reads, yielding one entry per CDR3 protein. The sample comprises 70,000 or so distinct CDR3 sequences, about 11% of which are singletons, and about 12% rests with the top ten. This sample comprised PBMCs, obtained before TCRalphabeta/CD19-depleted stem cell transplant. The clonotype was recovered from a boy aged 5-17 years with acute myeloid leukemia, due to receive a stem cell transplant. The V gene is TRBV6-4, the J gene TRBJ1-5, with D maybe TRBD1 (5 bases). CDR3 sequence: CASSDSAWGQPQHF. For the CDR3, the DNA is TGTGCCAGCAGTGACTCGGCGTGGGGGCAGCCCCAGCATTTT.